Sequencing of this T cell receptor beta chain was carried out in a study of blood T cell repertoires in COVID-19. Participants, 18 to 89 years old, spanned 25 or so US areas. Participants' reported clinical history set cohort assignment. This clone was picked up a small number of times. The CDR3 loop spans 13 amino acids. Germline V lookup: CDR1 LNHDA, CDR2 SQIVND (reference sequence). The V and J ends lost 3 bases and 9 bases respectively, with 14 bases between them. The method was immunoSEQ multiplex PCR; TCRdb's version includes in-frame clones alone and lacks a portion of them. The sample has 150,000 or so clones, 60% to 80% seen once.

The sequence came from a woman aged 50 to 60 who had recovered from COVID-19. This chain connects TRBV19 to TRBJ2-5; TRBD2 might be the D (5 bases). The sample comprised PBMCs or T cells enriched from blood (not recorded which). CDR3 sequence (DNA): TGTGCCAGTAGTATTGGCCATCCGAGGGCCCAGTACTTC. Translating it yields CASSIGHPRAQYF.